This T cell receptor beta chain is from a study of shared clonotypes between healthy human individuals. For the study at large: Aged 18 to 49, the donors were two women and a few men. CD4 naive cells filled three plates per donor, CD4 memory three, CD8 naive two and CD8 memory one.

Terminally differentiated effector memory CD45RA+ cells were excluded from the naive CD8 cells, which were CD45RO-negative and positively selected for CCR7. Those who donated, Caucasian adults without exception, all lived in Nashville, Tennessee. Clones were read by immunoSEQ multiplex PCR, and TCRdb kept only the in-frame ones, dropping some. This table has more than 2 million clones, about 95% appearing once. Trimming stripped 3 bases from V and 4 bases from J, with 15 bases between. This CDR3 is 15 amino acids long. The V gene's germline CDR1 is MRHNA and CDR2 SNTAGT. The genes are TRBV6-4 and TRBJ1-2; no firm D call. The sequence was collected from a man aged 18 to 30 in good health. Material: naive CD8+ T cells sorted from blood. The CDR3 sequence: CASSETKDSRYGYTF. CDR3 DNA sequence: TGTGCCAGCAGTGAGACAAAAGACTCCCGCTATGGCTACACCTTC.